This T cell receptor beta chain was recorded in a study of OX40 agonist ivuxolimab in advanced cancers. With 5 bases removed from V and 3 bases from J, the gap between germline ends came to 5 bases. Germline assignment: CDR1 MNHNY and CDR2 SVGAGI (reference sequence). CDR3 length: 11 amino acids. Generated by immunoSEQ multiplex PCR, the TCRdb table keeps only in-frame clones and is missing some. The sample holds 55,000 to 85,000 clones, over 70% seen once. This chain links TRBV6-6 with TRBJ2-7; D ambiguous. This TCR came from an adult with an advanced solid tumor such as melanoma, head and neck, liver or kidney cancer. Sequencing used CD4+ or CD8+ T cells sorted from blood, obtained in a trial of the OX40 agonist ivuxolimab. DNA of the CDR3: TGTGCCAGCAGTGCGCACTACGAGCAGTACTTC. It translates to CASSAHYEQYF.